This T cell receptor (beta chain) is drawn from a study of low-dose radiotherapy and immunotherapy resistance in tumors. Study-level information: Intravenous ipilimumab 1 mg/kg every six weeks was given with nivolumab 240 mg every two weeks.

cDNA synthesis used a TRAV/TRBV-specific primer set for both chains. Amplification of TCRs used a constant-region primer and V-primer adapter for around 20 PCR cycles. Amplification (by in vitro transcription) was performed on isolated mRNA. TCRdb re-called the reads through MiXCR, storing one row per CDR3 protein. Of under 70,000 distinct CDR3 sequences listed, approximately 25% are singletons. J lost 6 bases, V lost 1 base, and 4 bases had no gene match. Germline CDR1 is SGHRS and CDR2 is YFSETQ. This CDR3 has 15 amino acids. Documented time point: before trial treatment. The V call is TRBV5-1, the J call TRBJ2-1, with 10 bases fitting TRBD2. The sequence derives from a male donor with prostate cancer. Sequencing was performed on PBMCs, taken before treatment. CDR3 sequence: CASSLSPSGGNEQFF. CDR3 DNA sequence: TGCGCCAGCAGCTTGTCGCCTAGCGGGGGCAATGAGCAGTTCTTC.